A selection of T cell receptor beta chains follows, all from one sample in a study of CD8 T cells in ankylosing spondylitis. TCRdb called the 5' RACE reads again in MiXCR, with one record for every CDR3 protein. The sample holds more than 300,000 distinct CDR3 sequences, 11% seen once. Sequenced sample: blood, either unsorted or a sorted T cell fraction (not recorded which). The receptors derive from a female donor with ankylosing spondylitis or in good health (not recorded which). The CDR3 runs from the conserved cysteine through the conserved F or W. D genes are given only for firm matches. The listing skips clone size in some rows; elsewhere it reads once, few, many or a size class.

clone size	V gene	D gene	J gene	CDR3 protein	CDR3 DNA
many	TRBV20-1	TRBD2	TRBJ2-3	CSARESGRYTDTQYF	TGCAGTGCTAGAGAAAGCGGGAGGTACACAGATACGCAGTATTTT
many	TRBV20-1	TRBD2	TRBJ2-1	CSARTSGRGTEQFF	TGCAGTGCCCGGACTAGCGGGAGGGGAACAGAGCAGTTCTTC
few	TRBV12-3/TRBV12-4	NA	TRBJ2-2	CASTLAGLSAELFF	TGTGCCAGCACCCTGGCAGGTCTGTCGGCGGAGCTGTTTTTT
many	TRBV20-1	NA	TRBJ2-5	CSSTGEQETQYF	TGCAGCTCGACAGGAGAACAAGAGACCCAGTACTTC
NA	TRBV11-2	NA	TRBJ1-4	CASSPQGTPNEKLFF	TGTGCCAGCAGCCCGCAGGGGACCCCTAATGAAAAACTGTTTTTT
NA	TRBV3-1	NA	TRBJ1-5	CASSQEGPNQPQHF	TGTGCCAGCAGCCAAGAGGGGCCTAATCAGCCCCAGCATTTT
many	TRBV11-1	TRBD1	TRBJ2-1	CASSLGNLWTGGRNEQFF	TGTGCCAGCAGCTTAGGAAATCTTTGGACAGGGGGCAGGAATGAGCAGTTCTTC
NA	TRBV20-1	TRBD2	TRBJ2-1	CSATAGGPFYEQFF	TGCAGTGCCACAGCGGGAGGGCCCTTCTATGAGCAGTTCTTC
many	TRBV21-1	NA	TRBJ2-5	CASSKQDLQETQYF	TGTGCCAGCAGCAAACAGGATCTCCAAGAGACCCAGTACTTC
few	TRBV9	TRBD2	TRBJ2-3	CASSASSGSTDTQYF	TGTGCCAGCAGCGCATCTAGCGGGAGTACAGATACGCAGTATTTT
many	TRBV12-3/TRBV12-4	TRBD1	TRBJ1-5	CASSLSDRGEQPQHF	TGTGCCAGCAGTTTGAGTGACAGGGGAGAACAGCCCCAGCATTTT
few	TRBV7-9	NA	TRBJ2-6	CASSSPDSSGANVLTF	TGTGCCAGCAGCTCCCCCGACAGCTCTGGGGCCAACGTCCTGACTTTC
many	TRBV20-1	TRBD2	TRBJ2-5	CSESSGETQYF	TGCAGTGAGTCTAGCGGGGAGACCCAGTACTTC
many	TRBV20-1	NA	TRBJ2-1	CSASGGGSFYNEQFF	TGCAGTGCTAGTGGTGGGGGGTCTTTCTACAATGAGCAGTTCTTC
few	TRBV5-1	NA	TRBJ1-2	CASKEDYGYTF	TGCGCCAGCAAGGAAGACTATGGCTACACCTTC
few	TRBV5-1	NA	TRBJ2-1	CASSSARGASEQFF	TGCGCCAGCAGCTCTGCGCGAGGGGCCAGTGAGCAGTTCTTC
many	TRBV3-1	NA	TRBJ1-3	CASSQDEGNTIYF	TGTGCCAGCAGCCAAGATGAGGGAAACACCATATATTTT
many	TRBV2	NA	TRBJ2-1	CASSERQYNEQFF	TGTGCCAGCAGTGAAAGGCAGTACAATGAGCAGTTCTTC
many	TRBV29-1	NA	TRBJ2-1	CSVEEPIRAYNEQFF	TGCAGCGTTGAAGAACCAATCCGAGCCTACAATGAGCAGTTCTTC
NA	TRBV24-1	TRBD1	TRBJ2-5	CATSDPLRDRGETQYF	TGTGCCACCAGTGACCCACTTAGGGACAGGGGGGAGACCCAGTACTTC
few	TRBV12-3/TRBV12-4	TRBD2	TRBJ2-1	CASSFLAGRWDEQFF	TGTGCCAGCAGTTTCTTAGCGGGACGTTGGGATGAGCAGTTCTTC
few	TRBV4-1	NA	TRBJ1-2	CASSQEARRSYTF	TGCGCCAGCAGCCAAGAGGCCCGAAGGAGCTACACCTTC
few	TRBV11-3	NA	TRBJ2-1	CASSLGEAALEQFF	TGTGCCAGCAGCTTAGGAGAAGCGGCTTTGGAGCAGTTCTTC
many	TRBV7-2	TRBD1	TRBJ2-3	CASSLTTGSTDTQYF	TGTGCCAGCAGCTTAACGACAGGGAGCACAGATACGCAGTATTTT
many	TRBV20-1	NA	TRBJ1-2	CSARPLRLAGTF	TGCAGTGCTAGACCCTTGCGATTGGCCGGCACCTTC
NA	TRBV5-6	TRBD1	TRBJ1-2	CASSSGQLAYGYTF	TGTGCCAGCAGCTCGGGACAGCTCGCATATGGCTACACCTTC
many	TRBV5-1	NA	TRBJ2-1	CASSLWGFNNEQFF	TGCGCCAGCAGCTTGTGGGGGTTCAACAATGAGCAGTTCTTC
many	TRBV7-2	TRBD2	TRBJ2-5	CASSFRLAGSETQYF	TGTGCCAGCAGCTTTCGACTAGCGGGGTCAGAGACCCAGTACTTC
many	TRBV4-3	NA	TRBJ2-1	CASSQDRVGLVYNEQFF	TGCGCCAGCAGCCAAGATCGAGTTGGGCTAGTCTACAATGAGCAGTTCTTC
few	TRBV6-2/TRBV6-3	NA	TRBJ1-5	CASSIGGQPQHF	TGTGCCAGCAGCATTGGAGGCCAGCCCCAGCATTTT
few	TRBV5-1	NA	TRBJ2-7	CASSFRGQSYEQYF	TGCGCCAGCAGCTTTCGGGGGCAATCCTACGAGCAGTACTTC
many	TRBV20-1	NA	TRBJ2-1	CSGGAGLYNEQFF	TGCAGTGGCGGGGCAGGCCTTTACAATGAGCAGTTCTTC
NA	TRBV5-1	TRBD1	TRBJ2-7	CASSKRSSGTGYEQYF	TGCGCCAGCAGCAAGCGATCCTCCGGGACAGGCTACGAGCAGTACTTC
many	TRBV7-8	TRBD1	TRBJ1-2	CASSLSGGVRGYTF	TGTGCCAGCAGCTTATCAGGGGGCGTACGTGGCTACACCTTC
many	TRBV7-8	NA	TRBJ2-3	CASSFQPLSTDTQYF	TGTGCCAGCAGCTTTCAACCCCTTAGCACAGATACGCAGTATTTT
many	TRBV12-3/TRBV12-4	TRBD1	TRBJ1-4	CASSPDRGLSEKLFF	TGTGCCAGCAGTCCAGACAGGGGGCTGAGTGAAAAACTGTTTTTT
many	TRBV5-1	TRBD1	TRBJ2-1	CASSPGQGANEQFF	TGCGCCAGCAGCCCGGGACAGGGGGCGAATGAGCAGTTCTTC
NA	TRBV19	NA	TRBJ2-3	CASNEETGTDTQYF	TGTGCCAGTAACGAGGAAACCGGGACGGATACGCAGTATTTT
NA	TRBV20-1	NA	TRBJ2-3	CSVLLPLTNTDTQYF	TGCAGTGTCTTACTACCCTTGACTAACACAGATACGCAGTATTTT
many	TRBV28	TRBD1	TRBJ2-7	CASRADRVYYEQYF	TGTGCCAGCAGAGCGGACAGGGTCTATTACGAGCAGTACTTC
few	TRBV18	NA	TRBJ2-1	CATSRGEARYNEQFF	TGTGCCACCTCGAGGGGGGAGGCTCGCTACAATGAGCAGTTCTTC
many	TRBV15	TRBD1	TRBJ2-1	CATSPEGQKNTNSYNEQFF	TGTGCCACCAGCCCCGAGGGACAGAAAAATACCAACTCCTACAATGAGCAGTTCTTC
NA	TRBV7-6	NA	TRBJ1-5	CASSSSGPDGGNQPQHF	TGTGCCAGCAGCTCCTCGGGGCCGGACGGCGGCAATCAGCCCCAGCATTTT
many	TRBV5-1	NA	TRBJ2-1	CASSPGYPLNSDEQFF	TGCGCCAGCAGCCCCGGGTATCCGCTTAATTCTGATGAGCAGTTCTTC
many	TRBV12-3/TRBV12-4	NA	TRBJ2-7	CASSLDGTLQDEQYF	TGTGCCAGCAGCCTCGATGGGACACTTCAGGACGAGCAGTACTTC
few	TRBV5-1	NA	TRBJ2-1	CASSLVGGPHKNVEQFF	TGCGCCAGCAGCTTGGTAGGGGGGCCACATAAGAATGTTGAGCAGTTCTTC
NA	TRBV7-2	NA	TRBJ1-2	CASSWEAISDGYTF	TGTGCCAGCAGCTGGGAAGCCATATCAGATGGCTACACCTTC
many	TRBV7-2	TRBD1	TRBJ1-5	CASSQDRSQPQHF	TGTGCCAGCAGCCAGGACAGGAGTCAGCCCCAGCATTTT
many	TRBV6-1	TRBD1	TRBJ1-6	CASKVPGQGSLHF	TGTGCCAGCAAAGTCCCGGGACAGGGTTCCCTCCACTTT
NA	TRBV4-3	NA	TRBJ2-1	CASSQDYQVAPSYNEQFF	TGCGCCAGCAGCCAAGATTATCAGGTCGCACCCTCCTACAATGAGCAGTTCTTC